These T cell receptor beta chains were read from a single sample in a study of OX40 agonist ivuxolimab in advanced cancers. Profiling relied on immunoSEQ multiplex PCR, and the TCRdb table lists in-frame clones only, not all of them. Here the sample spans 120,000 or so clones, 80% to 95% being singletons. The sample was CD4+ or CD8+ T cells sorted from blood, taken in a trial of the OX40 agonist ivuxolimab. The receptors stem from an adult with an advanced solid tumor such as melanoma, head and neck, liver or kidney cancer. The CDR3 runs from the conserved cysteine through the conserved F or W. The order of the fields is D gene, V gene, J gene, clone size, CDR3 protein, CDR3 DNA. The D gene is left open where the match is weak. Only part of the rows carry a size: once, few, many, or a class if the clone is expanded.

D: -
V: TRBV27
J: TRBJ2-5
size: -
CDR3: CASRNYGTQETQYF
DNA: TGTGCCAGCAGGAATTACGGGACTCAAGAGACCCAGTACTTC

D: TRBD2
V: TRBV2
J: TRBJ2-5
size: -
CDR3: CASRRLAGGMPTETQYF
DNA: TGTGCCAGCAGGAGACTAGCGGGGGGCATGCCGACCGAGACCCAGTACTTC

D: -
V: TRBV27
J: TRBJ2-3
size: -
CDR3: CASSSTSNTQYF
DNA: TGTGCCAGCAGTTCTACTAGTAATACGCAGTATTTT

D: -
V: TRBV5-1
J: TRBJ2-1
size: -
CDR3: CASSSERDEQFF
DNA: TGCGCCAGCAGCTCCGAGCGGGATGAGCAGTTCTTC

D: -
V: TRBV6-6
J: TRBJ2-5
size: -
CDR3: CASRDSNQETQYF
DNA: TGTGCCAGCAGGGACAGTAACCAAGAGACCCAGTACTTC

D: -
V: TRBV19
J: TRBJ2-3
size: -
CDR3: CASSITGGASTDTQYF
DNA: TGTGCCAGTAGTATTACGGGCGGGGCTAGCACAGATACGCAGTATTTT

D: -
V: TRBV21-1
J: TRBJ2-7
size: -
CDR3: CASSKFCLAQGIYEQYF
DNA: TGTGCCAGCAGCAAGTTCTGTTTGGCACAGGGGATCTACGAGCAGTACTTC

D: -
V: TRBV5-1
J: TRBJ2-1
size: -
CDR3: CASSRGRDEQFF
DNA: TGCGCCAGCAGCCGGGGACGGGATGAGCAGTTCTTC

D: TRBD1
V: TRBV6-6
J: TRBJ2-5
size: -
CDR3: CASSYGDSPQETQYF
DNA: TGTGCCAGCAGTTACGGGGACAGCCCCCAAGAGACCCAGTACTTC

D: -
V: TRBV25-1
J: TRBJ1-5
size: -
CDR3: CASSEVGYNQPQHF
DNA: TGTGCCAGCAGCGAGGTGGGGTACAATCAGCCCCAGCATTTT

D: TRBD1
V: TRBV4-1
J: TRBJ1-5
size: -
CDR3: CASSQDPRQGYQPQHF
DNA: TGCGCCAGCAGCCAAGATCCGAGACAGGGATATCAGCCCCAGCATTTT

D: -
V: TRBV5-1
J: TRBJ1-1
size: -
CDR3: CASSRGADTEAFF
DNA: TGCGCCAGCAGCCGGGGAGCTGACACTGAAGCTTTCTTT

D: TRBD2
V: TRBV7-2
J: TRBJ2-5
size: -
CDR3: CASSLWTSGSQETQYF
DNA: TGTGCCAGCAGCTTATGGACTAGCGGGAGCCAAGAGACCCAGTACTTC

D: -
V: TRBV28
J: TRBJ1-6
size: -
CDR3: CASSGTGISLSGNSPLHF
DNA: TGTGCCAGCAGCGGTACAGGGATAAGTTTATCGGGGAATTCACCCCTCCACTTT

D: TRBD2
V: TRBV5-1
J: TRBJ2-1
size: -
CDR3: CASSFGSGRYYNEQFF
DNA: TGCGCCAGCAGCTTTGGTAGCGGGAGGTACTACAATGAGCAGTTCTTC

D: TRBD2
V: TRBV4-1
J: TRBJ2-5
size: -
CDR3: CASSQDIAGAQETQYF
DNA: TGCGCCAGCAGCCAAGATATAGCGGGGGCCCAAGAGACCCAGTACTTC

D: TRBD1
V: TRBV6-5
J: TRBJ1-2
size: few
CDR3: CASSYEYRDSRGYTF
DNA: TGTGCCAGCAGTTACGAATACCGGGACAGCCGGGGCTACACCTTC

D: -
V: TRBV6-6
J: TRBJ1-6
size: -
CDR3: CASSYADSQSSPLHF
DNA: TGTGCCAGCAGTTACGCGGACAGCCAGAGTTCACCCCTCCACTTT

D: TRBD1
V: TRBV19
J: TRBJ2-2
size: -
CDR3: CASTLTGTGELFF
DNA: TGTGCCAGTACCCTGACAGGGACCGGGGAGCTGTTTTTT

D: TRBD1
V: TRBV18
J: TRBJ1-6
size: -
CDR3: CASSPSTGRNSPLHF
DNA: TGTGCCAGCTCACCATCGACAGGGAGGAATTCACCCCTCCACTTT

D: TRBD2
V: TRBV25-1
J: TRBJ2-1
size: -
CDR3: CASSKLAGERNEQFF
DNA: TGTGCCAGCAGTAAACTAGCGGGAGAAAGAAATGAGCAGTTCTTC

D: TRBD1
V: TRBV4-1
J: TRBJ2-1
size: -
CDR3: CASSQKGQQGAGYNEQFF
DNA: TGCGCCAGCAGCCAAAAAGGGCAACAGGGGGCCGGCTACAATGAGCAGTTCTTC

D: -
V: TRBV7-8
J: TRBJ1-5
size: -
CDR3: CASSSMSSGQPQHF
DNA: TGTGCCAGCAGCAGCATGTCCTCTGGGCAGCCCCAGCATTTT

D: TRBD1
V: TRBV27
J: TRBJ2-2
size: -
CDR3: CASSPLPWTGAGGTGELFF
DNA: TGTGCCAGCAGCCCTCTCCCATGGACAGGGGCTGGCGGCACCGGGGAGCTGTTTTTT

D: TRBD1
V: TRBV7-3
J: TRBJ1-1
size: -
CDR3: CASSLTGTGTNTEAFF
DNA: TGTGCCAGCAGCTTAACCGGGACAGGGACGAACACTGAAGCTTTCTTT

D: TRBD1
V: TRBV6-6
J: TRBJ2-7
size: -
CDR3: CASRRQGAGYEQYF
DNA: TGTGCCAGCAGGAGACAGGGGGCGGGCTACGAGCAGTACTTC

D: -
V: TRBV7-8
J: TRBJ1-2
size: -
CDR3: CASSSLRQANYGYTF
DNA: TGTGCCAGCAGCTCCCTCAGACAGGCTAACTATGGCTACACCTTC

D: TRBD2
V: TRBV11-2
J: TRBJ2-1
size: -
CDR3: CASSRGPSGSNLNEQFF
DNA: TGTGCCAGCAGCCGCGGACCTAGCGGGAGCAATCTCAATGAGCAGTTCTTC

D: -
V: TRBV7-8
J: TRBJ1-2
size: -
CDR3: CASSLVRGPNYGYTF
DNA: TGTGCCAGCAGCTTGGTACGGGGGCCTAACTATGGCTACACCTTC

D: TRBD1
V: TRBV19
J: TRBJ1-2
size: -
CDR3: CASSIRGTVLNYGYTF
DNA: TGTGCCAGTAGTATCCGGGGGACAGTCCTGAACTATGGCTACACCTTC

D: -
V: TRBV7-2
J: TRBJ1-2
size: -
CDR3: CASSYPGGSNYGYTF
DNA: TGTGCCAGCAGCTATCCGGGGGGGAGTAACTATGGCTACACCTTC

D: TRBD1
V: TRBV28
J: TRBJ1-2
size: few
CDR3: CASKKRGQGGGYTF
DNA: TGTGCCAGCAAGAAACGGGGACAGGGAGGAGGCTACACCTTC

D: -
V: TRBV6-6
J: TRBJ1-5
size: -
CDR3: CASSYGVGNQPQHF
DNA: TGTGCCAGCAGTTATGGAGTTGGCAATCAGCCCCAGCATTTT

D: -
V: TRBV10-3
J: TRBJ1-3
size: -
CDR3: CAISERVGRGNTIYF
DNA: TGTGCCATCAGTGAGAGGGTAGGAAGGGGAAACACCATATATTTT

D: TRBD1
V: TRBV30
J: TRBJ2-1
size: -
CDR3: CACHFPGQGKNEQFF
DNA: TGTGCCTGCCACTTTCCGGGACAGGGTAAGAATGAGCAGTTCTTC

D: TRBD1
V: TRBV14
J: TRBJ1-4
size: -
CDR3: CASSPRTGGGEKLFF
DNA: TGTGCCAGCAGCCCCCGGACAGGGGGGGGTGAAAAACTGTTTTTT

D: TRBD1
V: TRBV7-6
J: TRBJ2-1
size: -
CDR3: CASSLGQGALEQFF
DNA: TGTGCCAGCAGCTTAGGACAGGGGGCGCTTGAGCAGTTCTTC

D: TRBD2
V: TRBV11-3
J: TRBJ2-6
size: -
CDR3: CASSLGGAGANVLTF
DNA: TGTGCCAGCAGCCTCGGGGGGGCTGGGGCCAACGTCCTGACTTTC

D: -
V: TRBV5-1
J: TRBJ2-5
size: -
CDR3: CASSLTGSTSWETQYF
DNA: TGCGCCAGCAGCTTAACCGGGTCCACTAGTTGGGAGACCCAGTACTTC

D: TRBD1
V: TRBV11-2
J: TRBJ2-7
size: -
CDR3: CASSQDRVGEQYF
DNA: TGTGCCAGCAGCCAGGACAGGGTGGGTGAGCAGTACTTC

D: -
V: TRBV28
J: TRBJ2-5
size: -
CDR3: CASSLYSVGETQYF
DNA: TGTGCCAGCAGTTTATATTCCGTAGGAGAGACCCAGTACTTC

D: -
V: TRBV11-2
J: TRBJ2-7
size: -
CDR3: CASSPRVQSYEQYF
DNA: TGTGCCAGCAGCCCACGGGTGCAGTCCTACGAGCAGTACTTC